The rows below give T cell receptor beta chains drawn from one sample of a study of shared clonotypes between healthy human individuals. The repertoire was sequenced with immunoSEQ multiplex PCR; TCRdb's copy has only in-frame clones and lacks some. The table records some 680,000 clones, around 73% of them present only once. Sequencing was carried out using memory CD4+ T cells sorted from blood. These receptors were taken from a woman under 40 in good health. Each CDR3 is given with its conserved first and last residue. A D gene is named only where the DNA matches it firmly. Clone size appears in some rows only: once, few, many, or a class for an expanded clone.

j_call clone_size v_call d_call cdr3_aa cdr3_nt
TRBJ1-3 - TRBV6-5 - CASSQQRLSGNTIYF TGTGCCAGCAGCCAACAGAGACTCTCTGGAAACACCATATATTTT
TRBJ2-5 once TRBV6-5 - CASSYSTSETQYF TGTGCCAGCAGTTACTCGACATCGGAGACCCAGTACTTC
TRBJ2-1 - TRBV6-1 - CASSEGRWTEGYNEQFF TGTGCCAGCAGTGAAGGGAGATGGACTGAGGGGTACAATGAGCAGTTCTTC
TRBJ1-2 - TRBV30 - CASGLYGYTF TGTGCCTCGGGACTCTATGGCTACACCTTC
TRBJ2-1 - TRBV2 TRBD1 CASSGDSREQFF TGTGCCAGCAGTGGGGACAGCCGGGAGCAGTTCTTC
TRBJ1-2 - TRBV19 TRBD1 CASSIISTGANYGYTF TGTGCCAGTAGTATAATTTCAACAGGGGCTAACTATGGCTACACCTTC
TRBJ2-7 few TRBV28 - CASSLDPSYEQYF TGTGCCAGCAGTTTAGATCCAAGCTACGAGCAGTACTTC
TRBJ2-6 few TRBV5-1 - CASSLAMALRSSGANVLTF TGCGCCAGCAGCTTGGCGATGGCTCTCCGCTCCTCTGGGGCCAACGTCCTGACTTTC
TRBJ2-7 - TRBV4-1 - CASSRDFSYEQYF TGCGCCAGCAGCCGGGACTTCTCCTACGAGCAGTACTTC
TRBJ2-1 once TRBV5-1 - CASSLSVPFEILAYNEQFF TGCGCCAGCAGCTTATCTGTGCCTTTTGAGATACTGGCCTACAATGAGCAGTTCTTC
TRBJ1-5 - TRBV2 TRBD1 CASSRDRGYSNQPQHF TGTGCCAGCAGCCGGGACAGGGGATATAGCAATCAGCCCCAGCATTTT
TRBJ1-5 - TRBV6-1 TRBD1 CASSVQGAGNQPQHF TGTGCCAGCAGTGTTCAGGGGGCAGGCAATCAGCCCCAGCATTTT
TRBJ1-2 once TRBV5-1 - CASSWSSGDTRRGYTF TGCGCCAGCAGTTGGTCATCAGGGGACACTCGGCGAGGCTACACCTTC
TRBJ2-1 - TRBV19 TRBD2 CASKRGAGFYNEQFF TGTGCCAGCAAAAGGGGAGCGGGGTTCTACAATGAGCAGTTCTTC
TRBJ2-3 - TRBV11-2 - CASSLAGSSLDTQYF TGTGCCAGCAGCTTAGCGGGGTCTTCTTTGGACACGCAGTATTTT
TRBJ2-7 - TRBV11-3 - CASSRLQGYEQYF TGTGCCAGCAGCCGTTTACAGGGCTACGAGCAGTACTTC
TRBJ2-2 - TRBV19 TRBD2 CASTDAGGLTKRTGELFF TGTGCCAGTACGGATGCGGGAGGGCTAACGAAAAGAACCGGGGAGCTGTTTTTT
TRBJ2-7 - TRBV5-1 - CASRGSYEQYF TGCGCCAGCAGGGGCTCCTACGAGCAGTACTTC
TRBJ1-1 - TRBV7-8 - CASSFIRGMNTEAFF TGTGCCAGCAGCTTTATAAGGGGCATGAACACTGAAGCTTTCTTT
TRBJ1-1 - TRBV5-1 - CASSLISPTASEAFF TGCGCCAGCAGCTTGATATCCCCCACAGCGTCTGAAGCTTTCTTT